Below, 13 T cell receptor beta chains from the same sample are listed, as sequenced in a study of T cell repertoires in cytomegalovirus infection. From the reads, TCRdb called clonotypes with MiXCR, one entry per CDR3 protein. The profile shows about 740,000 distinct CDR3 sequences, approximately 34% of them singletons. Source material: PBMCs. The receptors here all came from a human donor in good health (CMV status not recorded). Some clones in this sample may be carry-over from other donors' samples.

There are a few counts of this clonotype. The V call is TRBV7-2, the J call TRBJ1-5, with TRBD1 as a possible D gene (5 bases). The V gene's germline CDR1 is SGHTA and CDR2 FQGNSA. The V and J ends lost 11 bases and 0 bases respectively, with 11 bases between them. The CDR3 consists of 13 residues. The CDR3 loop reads CASGRDSNQPQHF. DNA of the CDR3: TGTGCCTCAGGGAGGGATAGCAATCAGCCCCAGCATTTT.

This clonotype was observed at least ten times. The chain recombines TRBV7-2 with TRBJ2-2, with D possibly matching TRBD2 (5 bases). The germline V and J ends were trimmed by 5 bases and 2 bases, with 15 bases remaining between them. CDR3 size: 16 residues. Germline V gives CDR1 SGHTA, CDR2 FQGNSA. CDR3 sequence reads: CASSPTGSSNTGELFF. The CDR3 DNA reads TGTGCCAGCAGCCCAACGGGATCCTCAAACACCGGGGAGCTGTTTTTT.

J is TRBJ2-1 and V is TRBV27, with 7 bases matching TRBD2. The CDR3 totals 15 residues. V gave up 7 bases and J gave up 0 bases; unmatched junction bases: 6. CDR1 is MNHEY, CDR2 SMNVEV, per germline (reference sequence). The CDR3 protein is CASTKRDYSYNEQFF. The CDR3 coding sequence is TGTGCCAGCACCAAGCGGGATTACTCCTACAATGAGCAGTTCTTC.

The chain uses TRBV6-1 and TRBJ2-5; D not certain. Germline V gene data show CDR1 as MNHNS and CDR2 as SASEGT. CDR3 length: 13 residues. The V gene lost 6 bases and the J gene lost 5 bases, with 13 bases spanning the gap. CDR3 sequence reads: CASSRPSWETQYF. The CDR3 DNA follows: TGTGCCAGCAGCCGCCCCTCCTGGGAGACCCAGTACTTC.

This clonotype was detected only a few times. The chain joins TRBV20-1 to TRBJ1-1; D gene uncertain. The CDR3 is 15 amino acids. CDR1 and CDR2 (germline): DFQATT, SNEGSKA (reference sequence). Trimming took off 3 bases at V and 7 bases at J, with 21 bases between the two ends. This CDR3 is CSASLRRAIALEAFF. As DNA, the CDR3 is TGCAGTGCTAGTCTTCGTAGGGCCATCGCCCTTGAAGCTTTCTTT.

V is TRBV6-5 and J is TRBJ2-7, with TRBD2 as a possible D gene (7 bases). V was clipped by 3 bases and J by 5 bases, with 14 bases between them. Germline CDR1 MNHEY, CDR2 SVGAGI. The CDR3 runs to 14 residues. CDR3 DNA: TGTGCCAGCAGTTATGGAGGGGGGGCTGACGAGCAGTACTTC. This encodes CASSYGGGADEQYF.

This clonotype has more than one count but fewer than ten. CDR3 loop: CASSLRASGGHGELFF. CDR3 DNA sequence: TGTGCCAGCAGCCTCCGGGCGTCCGGGGGGCACGGGGAGCTGTTTTTT. This chain links TRBV11-2 with TRBJ2-2, with TRBD2 as a possible D gene (7 bases). Germline CDR1 is SGHAT and CDR2 is FQNNGV. The CDR3 extends over 16 amino acids. Trimming took 5 bases from V and 7 from J, leaving 20 bases between them.

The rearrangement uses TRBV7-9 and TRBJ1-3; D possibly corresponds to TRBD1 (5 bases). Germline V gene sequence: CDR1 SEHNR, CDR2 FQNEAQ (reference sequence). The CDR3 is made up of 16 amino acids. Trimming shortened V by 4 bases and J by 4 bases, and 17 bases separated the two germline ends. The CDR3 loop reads CASSSTSRVTGNTIYF. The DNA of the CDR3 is TGTGCCAGCAGCTCGACCTCCAGGGTAACGGGAAACACCATATATTTT.

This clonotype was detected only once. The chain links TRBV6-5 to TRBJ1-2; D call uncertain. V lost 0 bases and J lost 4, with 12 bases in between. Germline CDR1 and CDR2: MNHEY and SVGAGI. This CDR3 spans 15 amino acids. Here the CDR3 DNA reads TGTGCCAGCAGTTACTCTCCTCTCTCCCTCTATGGCTACACCTTC. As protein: CASSYSPLSLYGYTF.

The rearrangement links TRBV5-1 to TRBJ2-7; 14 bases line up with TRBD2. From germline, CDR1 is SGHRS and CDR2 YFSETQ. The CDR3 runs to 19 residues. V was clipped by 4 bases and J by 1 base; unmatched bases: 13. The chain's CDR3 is CASSPDTGLAGGGSYEQYF. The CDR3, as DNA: TGCGCCAGCAGCCCAGACACAGGACTAGCGGGAGGAGGATCCTACGAGCAGTACTTC.

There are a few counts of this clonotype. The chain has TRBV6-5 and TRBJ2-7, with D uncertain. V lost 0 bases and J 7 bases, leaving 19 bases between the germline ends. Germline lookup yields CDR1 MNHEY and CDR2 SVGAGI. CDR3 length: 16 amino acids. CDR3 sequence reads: CASSYSSFGVLREQYF. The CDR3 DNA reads TGTGCCAGCAGTTACTCGTCTTTTGGGGTTCTACGAGAGCAGTACTTC.

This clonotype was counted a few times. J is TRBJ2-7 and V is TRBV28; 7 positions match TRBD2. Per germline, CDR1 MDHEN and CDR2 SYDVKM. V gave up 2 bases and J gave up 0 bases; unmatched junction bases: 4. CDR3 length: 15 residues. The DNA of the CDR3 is TGTGCCAGCAGTTTACCAGCGGGACCCTCCTACGAGCAGTACTTC. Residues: CASSLPAGPSYEQYF.

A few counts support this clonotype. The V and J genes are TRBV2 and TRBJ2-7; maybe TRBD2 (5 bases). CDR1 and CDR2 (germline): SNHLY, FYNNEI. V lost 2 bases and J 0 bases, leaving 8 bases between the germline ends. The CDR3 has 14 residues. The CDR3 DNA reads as TGTGCCAGCAGTGAATTAGGGAGCTCCTACGAGCAGTACTTC. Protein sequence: CASSELGSSYEQYF. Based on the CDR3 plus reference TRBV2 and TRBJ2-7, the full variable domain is EPEVTQTPSHQVTQMGQEVILRCVPISNHLYFYWYRQILGQKVEFLVSFYNNEISEKSEIFDDQFSVERPDGSNFTLKIRSTKLEDSAMYFCASSELGSSYEQYFGPGTRLTVT.